The sequence of this TCR beta chain was determined in a study of OX40 agonist ivuxolimab in advanced cancers. Repertoires were generated with immunoSEQ multiplex PCR, while TCRdb's copy carries only in-frame clones and drops some. This table holds 40,000 to 50,000 clones, roughly 90% found once. V was trimmed by 2 bases and J by 6 bases, leaving 11 bases between them. Germline V CDR1 and CDR2: MDHEN, SYDVKM. CDR3 length equals 14 residues. Turning to this clone: Its antigen is currently unknown.

Study-wide points: Among the least clonally expanded were partial responders at 0.1-3.0 mg/kg. Researchers did not determine the expanded peripheral T cells' antigen specificity.

This TCR was sampled from an adult with an advanced solid tumor such as melanoma, head and neck, liver or kidney cancer. This chain links TRBV28 with TRBJ2-1, with no clear D. The sample was CD4+ or CD8+ T cells sorted from blood, taken in a trial of the OX40 agonist ivuxolimab. CDR3 coding DNA: TGTGCCAGCAGTTTACCGCTAGTGATCAATGAGCAGTTCTTC. This translates into CASSLPLVINEQFF.